The present TCR beta chain was sequenced within a study of blood T cell repertoires in COVID-19. Profiled with immunoSEQ multiplex PCR; TCRdb holds only in-frame clones, not every one. There are more than 85,000 clones in the sample; less than 90% occur only once, and 15% to 20% lies in the top ten. The V and J ends lost 2 bases and 0 bases respectively, with 4 bases between them. The CDR3 has 13 amino acids. CDR1 is MNHNS, CDR2 SASEGT, per germline. Sequencing was carried out using peripheral blood. This clonotype was sampled from a woman aged 55-75 years with acute or convalescent COVID-19. The rearrangement joins TRBV6-1 to TRBJ1-1, with unresolved D. The CDR3: CASSEIVNTEAFF. The CDR3 coding sequence is TGTGCCAGCAGTGAAATCGTGAACACTGAAGCTTTCTTT.